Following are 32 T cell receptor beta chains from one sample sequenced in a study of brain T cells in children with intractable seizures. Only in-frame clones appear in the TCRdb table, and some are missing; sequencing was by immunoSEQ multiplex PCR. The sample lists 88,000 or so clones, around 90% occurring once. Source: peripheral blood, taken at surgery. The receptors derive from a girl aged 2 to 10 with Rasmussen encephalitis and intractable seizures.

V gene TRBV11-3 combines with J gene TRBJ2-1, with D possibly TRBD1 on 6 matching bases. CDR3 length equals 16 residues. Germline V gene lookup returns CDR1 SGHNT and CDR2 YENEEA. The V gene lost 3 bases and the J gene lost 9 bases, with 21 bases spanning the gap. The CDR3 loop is CASSFSALGGSGEQFF. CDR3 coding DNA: TGTGCCAGCAGCTTCTCCGCGCTAGGGGGAAGCGGTGAGCAGTTCTTC.

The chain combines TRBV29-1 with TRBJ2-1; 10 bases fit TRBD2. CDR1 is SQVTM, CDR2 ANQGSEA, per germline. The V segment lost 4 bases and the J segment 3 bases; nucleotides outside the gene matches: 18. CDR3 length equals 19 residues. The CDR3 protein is CSVVGITSGMRADYNEQFF. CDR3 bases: TGCAGCGTTGTAGGCATAACTAGCGGGATGAGGGCAGACTACAATGAGCAGTTCTTC.

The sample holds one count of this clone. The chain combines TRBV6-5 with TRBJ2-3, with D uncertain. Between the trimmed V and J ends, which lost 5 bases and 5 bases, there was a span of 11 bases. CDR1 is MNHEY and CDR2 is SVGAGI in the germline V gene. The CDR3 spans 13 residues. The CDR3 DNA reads TGTGCCAGCAGTACTCACTCCGTAGATACGCAGTATTTT. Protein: CASSTHSVDTQYF.

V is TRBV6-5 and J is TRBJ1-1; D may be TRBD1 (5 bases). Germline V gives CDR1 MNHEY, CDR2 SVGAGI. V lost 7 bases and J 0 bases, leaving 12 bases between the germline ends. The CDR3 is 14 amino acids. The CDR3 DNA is TGTGCCAGCAAGCAGGGAGGCATGAACACTGAAGCTTTCTTT. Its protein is CASKQGGMNTEAFF.

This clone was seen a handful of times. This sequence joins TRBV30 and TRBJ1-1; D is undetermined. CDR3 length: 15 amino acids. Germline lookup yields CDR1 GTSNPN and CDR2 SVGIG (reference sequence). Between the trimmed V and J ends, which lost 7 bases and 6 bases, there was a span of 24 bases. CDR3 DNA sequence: TGTGCCTCCCCGGCCGGACTCGCAGGAGGCGCTGAAGCTTTCTTT. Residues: CASPAGLAGGAEAFF.

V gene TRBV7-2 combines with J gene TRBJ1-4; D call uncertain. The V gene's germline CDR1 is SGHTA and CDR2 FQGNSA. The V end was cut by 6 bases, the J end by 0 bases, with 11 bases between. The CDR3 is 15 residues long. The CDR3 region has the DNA TGTGCCAGCAGTCCCTCCCGTGCAACTAATGAAAAACTGTTTTTT. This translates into CASSPSRATNEKLFF.

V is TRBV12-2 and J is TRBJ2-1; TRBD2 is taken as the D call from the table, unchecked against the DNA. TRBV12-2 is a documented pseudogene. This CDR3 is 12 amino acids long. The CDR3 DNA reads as TGTGCAAGTCGCTTGTTATTCAATGAGCAGTTCTTC. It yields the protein CASRLLFNEQFF.

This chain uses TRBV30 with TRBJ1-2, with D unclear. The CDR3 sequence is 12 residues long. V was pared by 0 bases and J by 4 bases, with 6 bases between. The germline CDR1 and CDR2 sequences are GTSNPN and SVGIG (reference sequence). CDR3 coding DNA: TGTGCCTGGAGTGTGCAAGTCTATGGCTACACCTTC. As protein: CAWSVQVYGYTF.

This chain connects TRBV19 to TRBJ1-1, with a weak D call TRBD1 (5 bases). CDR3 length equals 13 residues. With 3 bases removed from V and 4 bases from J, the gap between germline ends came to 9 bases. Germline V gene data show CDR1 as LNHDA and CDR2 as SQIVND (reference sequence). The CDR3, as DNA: TGTGCCAGTAGTATGTCAGGGTCCACTGAAGCTTTCTTT. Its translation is CASSMSGSTEAFF.

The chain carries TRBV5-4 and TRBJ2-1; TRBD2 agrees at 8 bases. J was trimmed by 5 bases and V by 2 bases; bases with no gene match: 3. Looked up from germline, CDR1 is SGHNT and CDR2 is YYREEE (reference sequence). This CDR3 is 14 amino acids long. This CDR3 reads CASSFGRGNNEQFF. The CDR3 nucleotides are TGTGCCAGCAGCTTCGGGAGGGGAAACAATGAGCAGTTCTTC.

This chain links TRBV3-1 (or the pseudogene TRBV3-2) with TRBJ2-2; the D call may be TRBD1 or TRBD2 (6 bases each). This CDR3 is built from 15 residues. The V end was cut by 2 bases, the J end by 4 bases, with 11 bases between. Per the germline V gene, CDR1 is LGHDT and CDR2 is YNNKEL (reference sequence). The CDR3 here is CASSQKGGGTGELFF. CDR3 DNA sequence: TGTGCCAGCAGCCAAAAGGGGGGCGGCACCGGGGAGCTGTTTTTT.

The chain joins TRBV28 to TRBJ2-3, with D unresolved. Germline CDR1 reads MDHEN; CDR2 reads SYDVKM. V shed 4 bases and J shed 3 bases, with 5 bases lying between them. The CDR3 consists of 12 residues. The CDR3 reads CASSSVTDTQYF. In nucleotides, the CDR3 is TGTGCCAGCAGTTCTGTGACAGATACGCAGTATTTT.

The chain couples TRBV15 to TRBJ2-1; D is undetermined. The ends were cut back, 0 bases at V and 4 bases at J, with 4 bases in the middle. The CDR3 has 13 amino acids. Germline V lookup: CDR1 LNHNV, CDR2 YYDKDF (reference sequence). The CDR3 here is CATSRESYNEQFF. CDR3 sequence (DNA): TGTGCCACCAGCAGAGAAAGTTACAATGAGCAGTTCTTC. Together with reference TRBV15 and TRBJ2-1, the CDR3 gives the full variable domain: DAMVIQNPRYQVTQFGKPVTLSCSQTLNHNVMYWYQQKSSQAPKLLFHYYDKDFNNEADTPDNFQSRRPNTSFCFLDIRSPGLGDTAMYLCATSRESYNEQFFGPGTRLTVL.

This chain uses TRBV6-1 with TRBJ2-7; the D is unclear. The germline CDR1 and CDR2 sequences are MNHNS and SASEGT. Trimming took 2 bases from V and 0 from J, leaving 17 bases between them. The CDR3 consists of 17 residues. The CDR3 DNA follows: TGTGCCAGCAGTGAACGTATTAGTACTCTAAACTCCTACGAGCAGTACTTC. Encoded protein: CASSERISTLNSYEQYF.

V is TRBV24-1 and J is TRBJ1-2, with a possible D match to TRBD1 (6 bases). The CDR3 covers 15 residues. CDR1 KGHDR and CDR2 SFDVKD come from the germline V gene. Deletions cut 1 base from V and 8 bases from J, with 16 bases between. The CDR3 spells CATSDFGGSAAGYTF. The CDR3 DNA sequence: TGTGCCACCAGTGATTTTGGGGGCTCCGCAGCGGGCTACACCTTC.

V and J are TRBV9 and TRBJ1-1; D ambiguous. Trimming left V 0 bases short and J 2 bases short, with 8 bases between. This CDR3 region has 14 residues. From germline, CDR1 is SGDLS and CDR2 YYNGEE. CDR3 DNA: TGTGCCAGCAGCGTAGGGGCGGGAAACACTGAAGCTTTCTTT. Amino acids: CASSVGAGNTEAFF.

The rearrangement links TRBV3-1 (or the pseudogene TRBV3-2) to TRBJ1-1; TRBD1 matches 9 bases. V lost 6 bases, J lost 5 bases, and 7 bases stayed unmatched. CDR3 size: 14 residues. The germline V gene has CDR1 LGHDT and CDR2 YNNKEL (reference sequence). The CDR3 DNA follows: TGTGCCAGCAGGCACACCGGGACAGGGACTGAAGCTTTCTTT. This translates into CASRHTGTGTEAFF.

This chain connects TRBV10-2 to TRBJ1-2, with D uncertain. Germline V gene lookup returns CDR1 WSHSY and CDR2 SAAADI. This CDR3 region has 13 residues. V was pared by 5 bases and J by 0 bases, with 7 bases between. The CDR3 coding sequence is TGCGCCAGCAGTCTAGGCACTAACTATGGCTACACCTTC. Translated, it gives CASSLGTNYGYTF.

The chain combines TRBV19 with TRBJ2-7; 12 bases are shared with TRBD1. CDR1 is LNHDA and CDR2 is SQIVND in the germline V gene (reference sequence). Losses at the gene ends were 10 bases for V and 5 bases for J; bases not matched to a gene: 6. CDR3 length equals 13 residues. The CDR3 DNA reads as TGTGCCACTGGGACAGGGGGCATCGACGAGCAGTACTTC. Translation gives CATGTGGIDEQYF. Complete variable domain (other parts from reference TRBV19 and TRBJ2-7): DGGITQSPKYLFRKEGQNVTLSCEQNLNHDAMYWYRQDPGQGLRLIYYSQIVNDFQKGDIAEGYSVSREKKESFPLTVTSAQKNPTAFYLCATGTGGIDEQYFGPGTRLTVT.

The DNA of the CDR3 is TGTGCCAGCAGTTTATTTCGGGGCTACGAGCAGTACTTC. Its translation is CASSLFRGYEQYF. The chain links TRBV27 to TRBJ2-7, with a weak D call TRBD2 (5 bases). This CDR3 comprises 13 residues. The V gene's germline CDR1 is MNHEY and CDR2 SMNVEV (reference sequence). Trimming took off 1 base at V and 3 bases at J, with 7 bases between the two ends.

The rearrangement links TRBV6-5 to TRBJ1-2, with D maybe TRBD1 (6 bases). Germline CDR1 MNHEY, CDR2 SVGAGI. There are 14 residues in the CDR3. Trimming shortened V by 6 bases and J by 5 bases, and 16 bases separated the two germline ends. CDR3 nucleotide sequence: TGTGCCAGCAGCCACCGGGGGCAGGGATATGGCTACACCTTC. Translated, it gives CASSHRGQGYGYTF.

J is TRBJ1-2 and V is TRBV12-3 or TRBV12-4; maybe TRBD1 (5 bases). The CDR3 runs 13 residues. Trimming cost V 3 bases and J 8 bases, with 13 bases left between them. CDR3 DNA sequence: TGTGCCAGCAGTTTTTTTCAGGGAACGGGCTACACCTTC. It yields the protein CASSFFQGTGYTF.

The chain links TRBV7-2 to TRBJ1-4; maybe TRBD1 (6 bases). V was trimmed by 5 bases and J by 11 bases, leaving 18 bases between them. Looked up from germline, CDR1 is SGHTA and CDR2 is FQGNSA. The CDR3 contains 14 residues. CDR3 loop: CASSPPARGRKLFF. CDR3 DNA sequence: TGTGCCAGCAGCCCACCCGCGCGGGGGCGGAAACTGTTTTTT.

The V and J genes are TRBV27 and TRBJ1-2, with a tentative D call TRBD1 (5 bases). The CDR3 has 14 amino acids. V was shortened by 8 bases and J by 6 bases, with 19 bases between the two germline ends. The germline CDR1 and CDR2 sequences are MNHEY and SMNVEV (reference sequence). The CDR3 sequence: CASDPPGLTDGYTF. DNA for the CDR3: TGTGCCAGCGACCCCCCGGGACTCACGGATGGCTACACCTTC.

CDR3 coding DNA: TGTGCCAGCAGCAGCTGGACAGGGGGCTCCTACGAGCAGTACTTC. Protein: CASSSWTGGSYEQYF. The chain employs TRBV21-1 and TRBJ2-7; no check of the table's D call, TRBD1, against the DNA was made. TRBV21-1 is a listed pseudogene. CDR3 length: 15 amino acids.

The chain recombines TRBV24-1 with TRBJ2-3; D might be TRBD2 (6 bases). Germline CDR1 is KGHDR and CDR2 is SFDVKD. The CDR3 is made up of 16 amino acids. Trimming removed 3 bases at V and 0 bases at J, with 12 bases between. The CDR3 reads CATSDLGGTSTDTQYF. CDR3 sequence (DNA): TGTGCCACCAGTGATCTGGGGGGAACTAGCACAGATACGCAGTATTTT.

The CDR3 sequence is CASSQEAVSYNEQFF. Here the CDR3 DNA reads TGTGCCAGCAGCCAAGAGGCTGTCTCCTACAATGAGCAGTTCTTC. The V and J genes are TRBV14 and TRBJ2-1; no reliable D call. CDR1 SGHDN and CDR2 FVKESK come from the germline V gene. V was cut by 0 bases and J by 0 bases, with 6 bases left in between. The CDR3 totals 15 residues.

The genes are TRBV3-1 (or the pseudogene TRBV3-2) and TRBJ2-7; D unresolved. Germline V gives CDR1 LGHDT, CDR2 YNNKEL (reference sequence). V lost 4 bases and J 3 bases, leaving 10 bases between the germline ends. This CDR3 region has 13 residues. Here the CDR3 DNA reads TGTGCCAGCAGCCGAAGCAGCTTCTACGAGCAGTACTTC. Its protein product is CASSRSSFYEQYF.

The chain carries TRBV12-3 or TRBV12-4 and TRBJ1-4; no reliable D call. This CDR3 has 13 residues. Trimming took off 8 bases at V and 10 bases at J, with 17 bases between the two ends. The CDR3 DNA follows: TGTGCCAGCTCGATGGGCCTCCTCGGAAAACTGTTTTTT. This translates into CASSMGLLGKLFF.

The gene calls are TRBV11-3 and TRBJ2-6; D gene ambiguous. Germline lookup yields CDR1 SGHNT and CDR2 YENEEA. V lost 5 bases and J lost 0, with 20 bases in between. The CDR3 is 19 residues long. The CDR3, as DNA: TGTGCCAGCAGCCTCCACGTTCTGACACCTCGCTCTGGGGCCAACGTCCTGACTTTC. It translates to CASSLHVLTPRSGANVLTF.

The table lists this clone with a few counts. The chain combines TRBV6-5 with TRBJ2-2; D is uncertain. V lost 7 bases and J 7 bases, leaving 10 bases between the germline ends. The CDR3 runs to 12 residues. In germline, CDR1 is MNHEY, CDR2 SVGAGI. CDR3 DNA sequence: TGTGCCAGCATCGGACGAGTCGGGGAGCTGTTTTTT. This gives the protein CASIGRVGELFF.

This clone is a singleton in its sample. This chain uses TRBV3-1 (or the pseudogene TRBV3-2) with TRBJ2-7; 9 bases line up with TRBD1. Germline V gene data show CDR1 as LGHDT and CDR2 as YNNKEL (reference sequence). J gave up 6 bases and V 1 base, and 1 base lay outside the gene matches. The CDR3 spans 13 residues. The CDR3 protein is CASSQGTGAEQYF. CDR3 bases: TGTGCCAGCAGCCAAGGGACAGGGGCCGAGCAGTACTTC.